The clone carrying this TCR beta chain showed up just once. The data belong to a study of blood T cell repertoires in COVID-19. Study-level information: From the United States, Italy and Spain came samples of acute and convalescent COVID-19. From T cells, B-cell-depleted T cells, or PBMCs came the material, which was cDNA or gDNA.

Per the original methods: Amplified reference gene primers provided the basis for estimating nucleated cell counts. Method: immunoSEQ multiplex PCR; TCRdb's copy keeps in-frame clones and lacks some. V and J calls and clone size are those listed in that table; D and trimming were worked out from the DNA. The data show 200,000 to 250,000 clones, around 83% seen once. This receptor was taken from a man aged 80 or over with acute or convalescent COVID-19. Sample: peripheral blood.

CDR3 sequence reads: CASSLDLGGVGQPQHF. For the CDR3, the DNA is TGTGCCAGCAGCTTAGATCTTGGCGGGGTGGGTCAGCCCCAGCATTTT. V and J are TRBV11-2 and TRBJ1-5; D remains unclear. This CDR3 has 16 amino acids. CDR1 is SGHAT and CDR2 is FQNNGV in the germline V gene. Trimming took 0 bases from V and 6 from J, leaving 15 bases between them.